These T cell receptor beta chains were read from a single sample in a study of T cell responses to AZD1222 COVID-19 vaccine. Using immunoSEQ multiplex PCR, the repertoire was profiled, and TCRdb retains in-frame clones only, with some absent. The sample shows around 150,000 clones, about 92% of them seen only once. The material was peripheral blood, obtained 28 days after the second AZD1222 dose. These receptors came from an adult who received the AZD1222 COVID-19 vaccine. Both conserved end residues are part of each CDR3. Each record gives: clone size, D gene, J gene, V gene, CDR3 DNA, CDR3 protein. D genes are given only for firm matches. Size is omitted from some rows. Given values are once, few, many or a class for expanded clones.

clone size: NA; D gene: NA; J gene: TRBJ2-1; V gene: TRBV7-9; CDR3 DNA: TGTGCCAGCAGCTTAAGGCGAGCTACCCCATCGTACAATGAGCAGTTCTTC; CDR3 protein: CASSLRRATPSYNEQFF
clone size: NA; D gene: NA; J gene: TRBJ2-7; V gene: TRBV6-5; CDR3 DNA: TGTGCCAGCAACCGGCGCCTGACCTACGAGCAGTACTTC; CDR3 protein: CASNRRLTYEQYF
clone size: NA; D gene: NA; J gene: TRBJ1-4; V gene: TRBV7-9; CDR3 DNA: TGTGCCAGCAGCTTAGAGGCCGGGCATAATGAAAAACTGTTTTTT; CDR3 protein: CASSLEAGHNEKLFF
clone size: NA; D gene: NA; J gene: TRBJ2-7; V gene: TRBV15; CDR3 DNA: TGTGCCACCAGCAGGGACCCCGAGGGCGAGCAGTACTTC; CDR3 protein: CATSRDPEGEQYF
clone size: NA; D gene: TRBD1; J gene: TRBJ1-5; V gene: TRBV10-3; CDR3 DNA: TGTGCCATCAGTGACGGGACAGCGGGTCAGCCCCAGCATTTT; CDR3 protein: CAISDGTAGQPQHF
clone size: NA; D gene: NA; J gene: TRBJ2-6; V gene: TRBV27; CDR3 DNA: TGTGCCAGCAGTTTATCGTTAGGGGGATCAGGGGCCAACGTCCTGACTTTC; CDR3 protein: CASSLSLGGSGANVLTF
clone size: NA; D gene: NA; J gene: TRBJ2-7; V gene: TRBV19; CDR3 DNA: TGTGCCAGTAGTCGGAGAGAGACAGCCAACGAGCAGTACTTC; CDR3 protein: CASSRRETANEQYF
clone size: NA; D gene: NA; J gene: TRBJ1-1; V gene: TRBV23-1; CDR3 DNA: TGCGCCAGCAGTCAATCTCGGCCAGGGATCACTGAAGCTTTCTTT; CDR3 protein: CASSQSRPGITEAFF
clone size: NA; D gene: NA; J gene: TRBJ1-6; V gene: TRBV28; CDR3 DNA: TGTGCCAGCAGACAGGACAGTAATTCACCCCTCCACTTT; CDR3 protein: CASRQDSNSPLHF
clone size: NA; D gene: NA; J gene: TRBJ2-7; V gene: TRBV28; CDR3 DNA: TGTGCCAGCATGGTACGCGGGCAGCACTACGAGCAGTACTTC; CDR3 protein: CASMVRGQHYEQYF
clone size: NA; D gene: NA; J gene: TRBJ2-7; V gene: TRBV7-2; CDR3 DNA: TGTGCCAGCAGCTCTATGGGCCGAAGCTCCTACGAGCAGTACTTC; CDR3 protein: CASSSMGRSSYEQYF
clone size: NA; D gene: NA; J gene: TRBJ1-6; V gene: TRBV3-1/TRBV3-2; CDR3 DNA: TGTGCCAGCAGCCCTTCGGAGGGAGGAAGAAATTCACCCCTCCACTTT; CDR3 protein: CASSPSEGGRNSPLHF
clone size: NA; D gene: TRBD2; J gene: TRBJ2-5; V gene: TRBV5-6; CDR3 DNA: TGTGCCAGCAGCTTGCGGCTAGCGGGACAAGAGACCCAGTACTTC; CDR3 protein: CASSLRLAGQETQYF
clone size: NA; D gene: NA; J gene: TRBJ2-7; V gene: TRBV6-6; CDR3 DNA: TGTGCCAGCAGTTACTCCGGCCAAGGGGGAACCTACGAGCAGTACTTC; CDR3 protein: CASSYSGQGGTYEQYF
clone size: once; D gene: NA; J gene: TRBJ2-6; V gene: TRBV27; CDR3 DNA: TGTGCCAGCAGTTTAGCGGGGACGGGTTCCGGGGCCAACGTCCTGACTTTC; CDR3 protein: CASSLAGTGSGANVLTF
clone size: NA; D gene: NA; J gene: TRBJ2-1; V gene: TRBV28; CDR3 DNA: TGTGCCAGCAGGTCTAGCAGACCCTACAATGAGCAGTTCTTC; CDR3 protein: CASRSSRPYNEQFF
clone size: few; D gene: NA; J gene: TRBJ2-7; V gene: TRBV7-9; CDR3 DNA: TGTGCCAGCAGCCGGGACTGGGGGAACGAGCAGTACTTC; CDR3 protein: CASSRDWGNEQYF
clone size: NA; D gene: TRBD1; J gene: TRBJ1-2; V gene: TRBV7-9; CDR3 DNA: TGTGCCAGCAGCTTAACCGCACTTGGTCAGGGGGACGGCTACACCTTC; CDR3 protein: CASSLTALGQGDGYTF
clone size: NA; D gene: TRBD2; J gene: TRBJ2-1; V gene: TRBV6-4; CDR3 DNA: TGTGCCAGCAGTAGTCTAGCGGGAGAGGTGAATGAGCAGTTCTTC; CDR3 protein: CASSSLAGEVNEQFF
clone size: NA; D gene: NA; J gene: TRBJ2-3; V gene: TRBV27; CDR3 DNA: TGTGCCAGCAGTCCTGTTTTGGCGCCCAGTGGCACAGATACGCAGTATTTT; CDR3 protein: CASSPVLAPSGTDTQYF
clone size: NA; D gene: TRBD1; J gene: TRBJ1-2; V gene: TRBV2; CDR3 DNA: TGTGCCAGCAGCGAAGGGACAGGGAGGGCCTATGGCTACACCTTC; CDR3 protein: CASSEGTGRAYGYTF
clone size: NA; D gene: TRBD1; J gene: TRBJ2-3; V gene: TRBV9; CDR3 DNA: TGTGCCAGCAGCGGACAGGGGGCATGGGTGGATACGCAGTATTTT; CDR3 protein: CASSGQGAWVDTQYF